Listed below are T cell receptor beta chains from one sample, sequenced in a study of shared clonotypes between healthy human individuals. This table comes from immunoSEQ multiplex PCR, and its TCRdb copy is limited to in-frame clones, with some not included. In the table there are 2 million to 2.5 million clones, 85% to 95% of which are singletons. The sample consisted of naive CD4+ T cells sorted from blood. The receptors stem from a man between 18 and 35 years old in good health. Both conserved end residues are part of each CDR3. Each record gives: V gene, D gene, J gene, clone size, CDR3 DNA, CDR3 protein. A D gene is named only where the DNA matches it firmly. Clone sizes are given selectively: once, few, many, or a class where the clone is expanded.

V: TRBV5-1
D: .
J: TRBJ2-1
size: .
DNA: TGCGCCAGCAGCTTGTTCGGGGAGGCTTACAATGAGCAGTTCTTC
CDR3: CASSLFGEAYNEQFF

V: TRBV6-6
D: TRBD1
J: TRBJ2-3
size: .
DNA: TGTGCCAGCAGATACAGGGGTGGTTTAAGCACAGATACGCAGTATTTT
CDR3: CASRYRGGLSTDTQYF

V: TRBV5-1
D: .
J: TRBJ1-2
size: once
DNA: TGCGCCAGCAGCTTGGACCCCGCCGACAGATTGAGGGGCTACACCTTC
CDR3: CASSLDPADRLRGYTF

V: TRBV7-8
D: .
J: TRBJ2-7
size: many
DNA: TGTGCCAGCAGCTTCTCCTACGAGCAGTACTTC
CDR3: CASSFSYEQYF

V: TRBV19
D: TRBD1
J: TRBJ2-7
size: .
DNA: TGTGCCAGTAGTAAGACAGGGGGATCTTACGAGCAGTACTTC
CDR3: CASSKTGGSYEQYF

V: TRBV18
D: .
J: TRBJ2-3
size: .
DNA: TGTGCCAGCTCACCACCGGGGGAAGATACGCAGTATTTT
CDR3: CASSPPGEDTQYF

V: TRBV10-1
D: .
J: TRBJ2-5
size: .
DNA: TGCGCCAGCAGCCAAGGGGTCGCAGAGACCCAGTACTTC
CDR3: CASSQGVAETQYF

V: TRBV4-1
D: .
J: TRBJ1-2
size: .
DNA: TGCGCCAGCAGCCAGTCGGACAGTCCGAACTATGGCTACACCTTC
CDR3: CASSQSDSPNYGYTF

V: TRBV10-3
D: .
J: TRBJ2-4
size: .
DNA: TGTGCCATCAGCATAAGGGGCGGGTTAGCCAAAAACATTCAGTACTTC
CDR3: CAISIRGGLAKNIQYF

V: TRBV4-3
D: TRBD2
J: TRBJ2-7
size: .
DNA: TGCGCCAGCAGCCAAGATCTCGCTAGCGGGAGTCGGGAGCAGTACTTC
CDR3: CASSQDLASGSREQYF

V: TRBV28
D: .
J: TRBJ1-4
size: .
DNA: TGTGCCAGCAGTACCCCCCCAGGCGCCGCGATAGCTAATGAAAAACTGTTTTTT
CDR3: CASSTPPGAAIANEKLFF

V: TRBV10-3
D: .
J: TRBJ1-6
size: .
DNA: TGTGCCATCAGTGATCAGGGGCTGCTAAATTCACCCCTCCACTTT
CDR3: CAISDQGLLNSPLHF